The next 30 T cell receptor beta chains were all read from a single sample in a study of OX40 agonist ivuxolimab in advanced cancers. Produced via immunoSEQ multiplex PCR; TCRdb's table is partial and in-frame only. The data hold about 15,000 clones, with roughly 65% observed a single time. Source: CD4+ or CD8+ T cells sorted from blood, taken in a trial of the OX40 agonist ivuxolimab. Receptors were obtained from an adult with an advanced solid tumor such as melanoma, head and neck, liver or kidney cancer.

This chain joins TRBV27 and TRBJ1-1; D might be TRBD1 (6 bases). Germline assignment: CDR1 MNHEY and CDR2 SMNVEV (reference sequence). The length of the CDR3 is 14 residues. With 5 bases removed from V and 4 bases from J, the gap between germline ends came to 14 bases. The CDR3 sequence is CASSLSGGGTEAFF. The CDR3 region has the DNA TGTGCCAGCAGTCTCAGTGGGGGCGGCACTGAAGCTTTCTTT.

The CDR3 DNA reads as TGCGCCAGCAGTGGAGGGACAGGGGGGTACAATGAGCAGTTCTTC. This codes for CASSGGTGGYNEQFF. This rearrangement joins TRBV10-1 to TRBJ2-1; 11 nucleotides match TRBD1. This CDR3 region has 15 residues. Germline V gene lookup returns CDR1 WNHNN and CDR2 SYGVQD (reference sequence). With V trimmed by 4 bases and J by 4 bases, 3 bases remained unmatched.

J is TRBJ1-1 and V is TRBV28; TRBD1 agrees at 7 bases. Unmatched junction bases numbered 4, after V lost 6 bases and J lost 0 bases. CDR3 size: 14 residues. Germline lookup yields CDR1 MDHEN and CDR2 SYDVKM. The CDR3 DNA follows: TGTGCCAGCAGGGAGGGACAGATGAACACTGAAGCTTTCTTT. This sequence encodes CASREGQMNTEAFF.

CDR3 in amino acids: CASSMGLASTDTQYF. The CDR3 region has the DNA TGTGCCAGTAGTATGGGACTAGCGAGCACAGATACGCAGTATTTT. The chain has TRBV19 and TRBJ2-3; 10 bases fit TRBD2. The germline gives CDR1 LNHDA, CDR2 SQIVND (reference sequence). This CDR3 comprises 15 residues. V trimming: 3 bases; J trimming: 0 bases; junction bases outside the gene matches: 0.

This clone came up once. The CDR3 loop reads CASSPLGLAGDNEQFF. The DNA of the CDR3 is TGCGCCAGCAGCCCTTTGGGACTAGCGGGGGACAATGAGCAGTTCTTC. This chain links TRBV4-1 with TRBJ2-1, with TRBD2 identical over 14 bases. The germline gives CDR1 MGHRA, CDR2 YSYEKL. The CDR3 spans 16 residues. With 4 bases clipped from V and 5 bases from J, the junction kept 4 bases outside the gene matches.

The gene calls are TRBV11-2 and TRBJ2-1; TRBD2 agrees at 10 bases. J lost 7 bases, V lost 5 bases, and 5 bases had no gene match. Germline assignment: CDR1 SGHAT and CDR2 FQNNGV. This CDR3 comprises 14 residues. The CDR3 DNA follows: TGTGCCAGCAGCCCCCTAGCGGGAGCGAATGAGCAGTTCTTC. It encodes CASSPLAGANEQFF.

Turning to this clone: Distinct nucleotide sequences in the sample also encode this CDR3. J is TRBJ1-1 and V is TRBV5-4; D gene uncertain. V lost 4 bases and J 1 base, leaving 8 bases between the germline ends. The CDR3 loop spans 13 amino acids. Germline V CDR1 and CDR2: SGHNT, YYREEE (reference sequence). This CDR3 is CASSLSRNTEAFF. CDR3 coding DNA: TGTGCCAGCAGCCTATCCAGGAACACTGAAGCTTTCTTT.

This sequence joins TRBV9 and TRBJ2-3; tentative D call: TRBD1 (5 bases). CDR1 is SGDLS and CDR2 is YYNGEE in the germline V gene. CDR3 size: 15 residues. The V and J ends lost 5 bases and 4 bases respectively, with 17 bases between them. In DNA, the CDR3 is TGTGCCAGCAGTTCAGGGTACAGTTCGTCAGATACGCAGTATTTT. Its protein is CASSSGYSSSDTQYF.

V gene TRBV5-1 combines with J gene TRBJ2-3; D perhaps matches TRBD2 (5 bases). In germline, CDR1 is SGHRS, CDR2 YFSETQ. The CDR3 loop spans 15 amino acids. Trimming took off 0 bases at V and 4 bases at J, with 12 bases between the two ends. CDR3 loop: CASSLAGLEADTQYF. The CDR3 coding sequence is TGCGCCAGCAGCTTGGCTGGACTTGAGGCAGATACGCAGTATTTT.

The V and J genes are TRBV6-1 and TRBJ2-7; D uncertain. Germline CDR1 reads MNHNS; CDR2 reads SASEGT. This CDR3 is built from 14 residues. V was clipped by 4 bases and J by 5 bases, with 15 bases between them. In DNA, the CDR3 is TGTGCCAGCAGTGTCCAAGGAATTATCCACGAGCAGTACTTC. Encoded protein: CASSVQGIIHEQYF.

The V and J genes are TRBV5-3 and TRBJ2-1, with TRBD2 matching over 9 bases. TRBV5-3 is placed among ORFs of uncertain function. V dropped 0 bases and J dropped 6; count of bases not matched to a gene: 10. This CDR3 has 17 amino acids. CDR3 nucleotide sequence: TGTGCCAGAAGCTTGGCGCCTAGCGGGATCGGTGGCAATGAGCAGTTCTTC. Protein sequence: CARSLAPSGIGGNEQFF.

As regards this clone: Other DNA sequences of this sample code for an identical CDR3. The chain links TRBV5-4 to TRBJ2-1; a possible D gene is TRBD2 (6 bases). V lost 0 bases and J lost 9, with 7 bases in between. Germline CDR1 and CDR2: SGHNT and YYREEE (reference sequence). The CDR3 is made up of 12 amino acids. The CDR3: CASSLGEVEQFF. CDR3 in DNA: TGTGCCAGCAGCTTGGGGGAGGTTGAGCAGTTCTTC.

This rearrangement joins TRBV6-1 to TRBJ2-1, with D uncertain. This CDR3 has 13 residues. The V end was cut by 7 bases, the J end by 3 bases, with 10 bases between. Germline CDR1 reads MNHNS; CDR2 reads SASEGT. In DNA, the CDR3 is TGTGCCAGCACGACCTTAAACTACAATGAGCAGTTCTTC. This encodes CASTTLNYNEQFF.

This clone was seen a handful of times. CDR3 DNA: TGTGCCAGCGTGGGATGGGGGAACACTGAAGCTTTCTTT. Translating it yields CASVGWGNTEAFF. This chain uses TRBV2 with TRBJ1-1; D is ambiguous. Germline CDR1 SNHLY, CDR2 FYNNEI. Between the trimmed V and J ends, which lost 8 bases and 1 base, there was a span of 11 bases. This CDR3 is 13 amino acids long.

The rearrangement uses TRBV7-6 and TRBJ2-1; D uncertain. The V gene's germline CDR1 is SGHVS and CDR2 FNYEAQ. The CDR3 spans 13 residues. V was clipped by 5 bases and J by 6 bases, with 11 bases between them. The CDR3 bases are TGTGCCAGCAGCGTCGGAGCGTCCAATGAGCAGTTCTTC. This sequence encodes CASSVGASNEQFF.

V and J are TRBV13 and TRBJ1-3; D is unresolved. Germline assignment: CDR1 PRHDT and CDR2 FYEKMQ (reference sequence). Trimming stripped 3 bases from V and 8 bases from J, with 8 bases between. The CDR3 totals 12 residues. In DNA, the CDR3 is TGTGCCAGCAGCTTGGGAGGAGACACCATATATTTT. Translating it yields CASSLGGDTIYF.

This sequence joins TRBV6-1 and TRBJ2-3, with TRBD2 identical over 7 bases. CDR3 length: 13 residues. Per the germline V gene, CDR1 is MNHNS and CDR2 is SASEGT. J lost 4 bases, V lost 6 bases, and 4 bases had no gene match. The CDR3 is CASSKTSSDTQYF. The CDR3 DNA sequence: TGTGCCAGCAGCAAGACTAGCTCAGATACGCAGTATTTT.

This chain connects TRBV7-2 to TRBJ2-1; 10 nucleotides align to TRBD2. Germline V gene sequence: CDR1 SGHTA, CDR2 FQGNSA. CDR3 length: 16 amino acids. V lost 5 bases and J lost 4; bases outside the gene matches: 8. The CDR3 region is CASSPSPSGGYNEQFF. Written as DNA, the CDR3 is TGTGCCAGCAGCCCCTCTCCTAGCGGGGGTTACAATGAGCAGTTCTTC.

The V call is TRBV19, the J call TRBJ2-1, with 13 bases aligning to TRBD2. Germline CDR1 is LNHDA and CDR2 is SQIVND (reference sequence). The CDR3 totals 16 residues. The V gene end was trimmed by 2 bases and the J gene end by 4 bases; junction bases not matched to a gene: 2. CDR3 protein: CASSITSGRGYNEQFF. The CDR3 DNA is TGTGCCAGTAGTATAACTAGCGGGAGGGGATACAATGAGCAGTTCTTC.

The chain carries TRBV6-4 and TRBJ2-3; 8 nucleotides align to TRBD2. Unmatched junction bases numbered 10, after V lost 6 bases and J lost 2 bases. The CDR3 runs to 16 residues. CDR1 is MRHNA and CDR2 is SNTAGT in the germline V gene. In DNA, the CDR3 is TGTGCCAGCAGCGAAGGATCTAGCGGGCCCACAGATACGCAGTATTTT. This translates into CASSEGSSGPTDTQYF.

A remark on this clone: Germline and junction disagree at one end, which may indicate a read error. The V and J genes are TRBV7-7 and TRBJ2-2; D is uncertain. The CDR3 runs 14 residues. Germline CDR1 and CDR2: SSHAT and FNYEAQ (reference sequence). As DNA, the CDR3 is TGTGCTAGCAGCCCTCAACTGGGCACCGGGGAGCTGTTTTTT. Protein sequence: CASSPQLGTGELFF.

This chain joins TRBV11-2 and TRBJ2-3; possible D gene TRBD1, 6 bases. Per the germline V gene, CDR1 is SGHAT and CDR2 is FQNNGV. This CDR3 region has 15 residues. V was pared by 6 bases and J by 5 bases, with 18 bases between. The CDR3 DNA follows: TGTGCCAGCAGGCAAGAGTGGGGGCTTATAGATACGCAGTATTTT. This encodes CASRQEWGLIDTQYF.

The gene calls are TRBV18 and TRBJ2-7, with D possibly being TRBD1 or TRBD2 (5 bases each). The CDR3 spans 16 residues. Trimming stripped 3 bases from V and 0 bases from J, with 15 bases between. CDR1 and CDR2 (germline): KGHSH, LQKENI. CDR3 bases: TGTGCCAGCTCACCGTGGGACGGAGAGCCCTCCTACGAGCAGTACTTC. Residues: CASSPWDGEPSYEQYF.

The chain couples TRBV6-4 to TRBJ2-1; 8 bases agree with TRBD1. From germline, CDR1 is MRHNA and CDR2 SNTAGT. The CDR3 is 15 residues long. V dropped 4 bases and J dropped 8; count of bases not matched to a gene: 10. In DNA form, the CDR3 reads TGTGCCAGCAGTGTCCTCGGGACAGGAGTCCATGAGCAGTTCTTC. It yields the protein CASSVLGTGVHEQFF.

The chain combines TRBV4-1 with TRBJ2-3, with 9 bases matching TRBD2. V trimming: 1 base; J trimming: 9 bases; junction bases outside the gene matches: 8. CDR1 is MGHRA and CDR2 is YSYEKL in the germline V gene. CDR3 length: 15 residues. The CDR3 protein is CASSQVPSGAGTQYF. CDR3 in DNA: TGCGCCAGCAGCCAAGTTCCTAGCGGGGCGGGGACGCAGTATTTT.

The rearrangement links TRBV27 to TRBJ1-1; D remains unclear. Trimming cost V 3 bases and J 0 bases, with 11 bases left between them. The CDR3 consists of 15 residues. Germline CDR1 is MNHEY and CDR2 is SMNVEV (reference sequence). The CDR3 region has the DNA TGTGCCAGCAGTTTGGTAGGAGTTATGAACACTGAAGCTTTCTTT. Its translation: CASSLVGVMNTEAFF.

This CDR3 reads CASSYTGGGGYTF. The CDR3 nucleotides are TGCGCCAGCAGCTATACAGGGGGCGGAGGCTACACCTTC. The rearrangement uses TRBV5-1 and TRBJ1-2; 9 bases fit TRBD1. The CDR3 covers 13 residues. CDR1 SGHRS and CDR2 YFSETQ come from the germline V gene. V trimming: 3 bases; J trimming: 8 bases; junction bases outside the gene matches: 5.

V usage is TRBV6-1 and J usage is TRBJ2-3; no clear D gene. With 7 bases removed from V and 0 bases from J, the gap between germline ends came to 11 bases. Germline V gene sequence: CDR1 MNHNS, CDR2 SASEGT. The CDR3 runs to 14 residues. The CDR3 here is CASMSGLSTDTQYF. The CDR3 DNA reads as TGTGCCAGCATGTCGGGTCTTAGCACAGATACGCAGTATTTT.

The gene calls are TRBV5-6 and TRBJ1-3, with a possible D match to TRBD1 (6 bases). This CDR3 is 14 amino acids long. Trimming shortened V by 0 bases and J by 5 bases, and 9 bases separated the two germline ends. Germline CDR1 and CDR2: SGHDT and YYEEEE. In nucleotides, the CDR3 is TGTGCCAGCAGCTTGGGGCAGGGGCGAAACACCATATATTTT. Translation: CASSLGQGRNTIYF.

V usage is TRBV19 and J usage is TRBJ2-1; perhaps TRBD2 as D (5 bases). Trimming stripped 3 bases from V and 4 bases from J, with 13 bases between. Germline-derived CDR1 and CDR2 are LNHDA and SQIVND (reference sequence). The CDR3 totals 15 residues. CDR3 protein: CASSMWGALYNEQFF. Here the CDR3 DNA reads TGTGCCAGTAGTATGTGGGGAGCCCTTTACAATGAGCAGTTCTTC.